Following are 4 T cell receptor beta chains from one sample sequenced in a study of cytomegalovirus exposure and HLA in healthy donors. Both 60 Vbeta primers and 13 Jbeta primers went into the PCR. Profiled with immunoSEQ multiplex PCR; TCRdb holds only in-frame clones, not every one. Here the sample spans under 150,000 clones, approximately 68% being singletons. Sequencing was carried out using PBMCs. These receptors were obtained from a man in his fifties or sixties in good health and CMV-seronegative.

Notes on this clone: Other DNA sequences in the same sample also yield this CDR3. The chain uses TRBV5-4 and TRBJ2-3; D perhaps matches TRBD2 (5 bases). Germline V lookup: CDR1 SGHNT, CDR2 YYREEE (reference sequence). The CDR3 has 15 residues. V was clipped by 0 bases and J by 0 bases, with 8 bases between them. CDR3 DNA: TGTGCCAGCAGCTTGGGGGGAGCTAGCACAGATACGCAGTATTTT. It is translated as CASSLGGASTDTQYF.

The chain recombines TRBV6-1 with TRBJ2-7; D is possibly TRBD2 (5 bases). The CDR3 is 13 residues long. V was shortened by 4 bases and J by 4 bases, with 11 bases between the two germline ends. Germline lookup yields CDR1 MNHNS and CDR2 SASEGT. CDR3 nucleotide sequence: TGTGCCAGCAGTGTAGGACCGGGGTACGAGCAGTACTTC. Translating it yields CASSVGPGYEQYF.

The chain couples TRBV11-1 to TRBJ2-1; TRBD2 is a possible D gene (6 bases). Germline V gene lookup returns CDR1 SGHAT and CDR2 FQDESV (reference sequence). The CDR3 loop spans 19 amino acids. Trimming removed 3 bases at V and 4 bases at J, with 25 bases between. The CDR3 loop is CASSFFIGSGAVGYNEQFF. CDR3 coding DNA: TGTGCCAGCAGCTTCTTCATCGGGTCGGGAGCCGTCGGGTACAATGAGCAGTTCTTC.

In this sample, this clone turned up once. The chain employs TRBV5-1 and TRBJ1-1; 7 bases are shared with TRBD1. This CDR3 is 19 amino acids long. V shed 1 base and J 0 bases; nucleotides not matched to a gene: 15. Germline assignment: CDR1 SGHRS and CDR2 YFSETQ. The CDR3 region is CASSLRWATGDTMNTEAFF. The CDR3 bases are TGCGCCAGCAGCTTGAGGTGGGCTACAGGGGATACAATGAACACTGAAGCTTTCTTT. The variable domain in full, with the rest retrieved from reference TRBV5-1 and TRBJ1-1, is KAGVTQTPRYLIKTRGQQVTLSCSPISGHRSVSWYQQTPGQGLQFLFEYFSETQRNKGNFPGRFSGRQFSNSRSEMNVSTLELGDSALYLCASSLRWATGDTMNTEAFFGQGTRLTVV.